What follows describes a single T cell receptor beta chain. Its antigen is unknown. This beta chain came through as a stray read in a library set up for alpha chains, and its size says little. The data derive from a study of spatial heterogeneity in lung cancer. Study-level information: Alpha-chain detections were consistently fewer than beta-chain detections among the sequences.

TCRdb re-analysed the 5' RACE reads in MiXCR, keeping a single row per CDR3 protein. The sample holds fewer than 5,000 distinct CDR3 sequences; roughly a quarter are singletons and the top ten take 25%. Study-level points and caveats: Resection blood, more than follow-up blood, showed ubiquitous expanded tumor TCRs.

The time point: sample taken at primary tumor resection. TCRs were sequenced from unsorted whole RNA of tumor, nontumor lung or PBMC. The germline CDR1 and CDR2 sequences are SGDLS and YYNGEE. The CDR3 runs 14 residues. The ends were cut back, 7 bases at V and 7 bases at J, with 17 bases in the middle. The gene calls are TRBV9 and TRBJ2-2; tentative D call: TRBD2 (5 bases). The material was PBMCs, obtained at surgery. The origin of this receptor is a female donor with early-stage non-small cell lung cancer. CDR3 sequence reads: CASAYISDGGELFF. CDR3 nucleotides: TGTGCCAGCGCCTATATTAGCGATGGCGGGGAGCTGTTTTTT. Complete variable domain (other parts from reference TRBV9 and TRBJ2-2): DSGVTQTPKHLITATGQRVTLRCSPRSGDLSVYWYQQSLDQGLQFLIQYYNGEERAKGNILERFSAQQFPDLHSELNLSSLELGDSALYFCASAYISDGGELFFGEGSRLTVL.